Listed below are T cell receptor beta chains from one sample, sequenced in a study of shared clonotypes between healthy human individuals. Data came from immunoSEQ multiplex PCR; TCRdb stores just in-frame clones and leaves some out. The data contain approximately 2.3 million clones, over 85% of them singletons. Sequenced input: naive CD4+ T cells from PBMCs. These receptors came from a man between 18 and 29 years old in good health. Some clones in this sample may be carry-over from other donors' samples. The CDR3 runs from the conserved cysteine through the conserved F or W. The order of the fields is V gene, clone size, D gene, J gene, CDR3 DNA, CDR3 protein. D genes are given only for firm matches. Size is stated for part of the rows, as once, few or many counts, or as a class when the clone is expanded.

TRBV29-1,-,-,TRBJ2-6,TGCAGCGTTGAAGATAGAAGGGTTTACGGCCTCTCTGGGGCCAACGTCCTGACTTTC,CSVEDRRVYGLSGANVLTF
TRBV28,-,-,TRBJ2-7,TGTGCCAGCAGTTTATTCCAGGTTCCCGCTAGGTACTTC,CASSLFQVPARYF
TRBV30,-,-,TRBJ1-4,TGTGCCTGGAGTACTCGGTCCGCAATGTTTTTT,CAWSTRSAMFF
TRBV7-2,-,TRBD2,TRBJ2-5,TGTGCCAGCAAGACCGGGACTAGCGGGAGTGGGGAGACCCAGTACTTC,CASKTGTSGSGETQYF
TRBV10-3,-,TRBD1,TRBJ1-2,TGTGCCATCAGTTGGGACAGGGCTTACGGAGACTATGGCTACACCTTC,CAISWDRAYGDYGYTF
TRBV29-1,-,TRBD1,TRBJ1-1,TGCAGCGTCTCCGGACAGGGCAACACTGAAGCTTTCTTT,CSVSGQGNTEAFF
TRBV30,-,TRBD1,TRBJ1-5,TGTGCCTGGAGTGGAGGGGGCGGTCAGCCCCAGCATTTT,CAWSGGGGQPQHF
TRBV27,-,-,TRBJ2-7,TGTGCCAGCAGTTTAAAGGTTAGCTCCTACGAGCAGTACTTC,CASSLKVSSYEQYF
TRBV11-2,-,-,TRBJ1-2,TGTGCCAGCAGCTTTGGGCCAGGGTATGGCTACACCTTC,CASSFGPGYGYTF
TRBV15,-,-,TRBJ2-7,TGTGAGGAAGTATCCTACGAGCAGTACTTC,CEEVSYEQYF
TRBV19,-,-,TRBJ2-2,TGTGCCAGTAGTATAGATCATCAGAGGGCCAACACCGGGGAGCTGTTTTTT,CASSIDHQRANTGELFF
TRBV7-8,-,TRBD1,TRBJ2-1,TGTGCCAGCAGCCAAAACAGGGGGAATGAGCAGTTCTTC,CASSQNRGNEQFF
TRBV5-1,-,-,TRBJ2-2,TGCGCCAGCAGCTTGGTGGCTAGCCCGAACACCGGGGAGCTGTTTTTT,CASSLVASPNTGELFF
TRBV28,-,-,TRBJ2-5,TGTGCCAGCAGTTGGACAGTTAAAGAGACCCAGTACTTC,CASSWTVKETQYF
TRBV2,-,-,TRBJ2-3,TGTGCCAGCAGTGTGAGGAGGTTCGTGGATACGCAGTATTTT,CASSVRRFVDTQYF
TRBV9,-,TRBD2,TRBJ2-7,TGTGCCAGCAGCGTCGGGAGCGGGAGGGCCCTCTACGAGCAGTACTTC,CASSVGSGRALYEQYF
TRBV6-5,-,-,TRBJ1-1,TGTGCCAGCAGTTACGGGGCGGGACGAGAGAACACTGAAGCTTTCTTT,CASSYGAGRENTEAFF
TRBV7-2,-,-,TRBJ1-3,TGTGCCAGCAGCTTATACGGCTGGACAGAGGCTGGAAACACCATATATTTT,CASSLYGWTEAGNTIYF
TRBV19,-,-,TRBJ1-4,TGTGCCAGTAGTATACGGGACCGGGAAGAAAAACTGTTTTTT,CASSIRDREEKLFF
TRBV11-3,-,TRBD2,TRBJ2-7,TGTGCCAGCAGCCGGGGACTAGCGGGAAGATACGAGCAGTACTTC,CASSRGLAGRYEQYF
TRBV9,-,TRBD1,TRBJ1-1,TGTGCCAGCAGCGTCCGGGACAGGGGGCGCGAGACTGAAGCTTTCTTT,CASSVRDRGRETEAFF
TRBV6-5,-,-,TRBJ2-5,TGTGCCAGCAGTCGCGGGACCCAAGAGACCCAGTACTTC,CASSRGTQETQYF
TRBV7-3,once,TRBD2,TRBJ2-3,TGTGCCAGCAGCGCCAGGACTAGCGGGAGCACAGATACGCAGTATTTT,CASSARTSGSTDTQYF
TRBV7-3,-,-,TRBJ2-7,TGTGCCAGCAGCTTAGGGTTAGCCCTGGCCTACGAGCAGTACTTC,CASSLGLALAYEQYF
TRBV7-3,-,TRBD2,TRBJ2-7,TGTGCCAGCAGCTTAGGGCTAGCGGGGGCCTACGAGCAGTACTTC,CASSLGLAGAYEQYF
TRBV4-1,-,TRBD2,TRBJ2-7,TGCGCCAGCAGCCAAGGTCGGGAGCGGGAGTACGAGCAGTACTTC,CASSQGREREYEQYF
TRBV5-8,-,-,TRBJ1-4,TGTGCCAGCAGCTTGCGACAAACTAATGAAAAACTGTTTTTT,CASSLRQTNEKLFF
TRBV30,-,-,TRBJ2-3,TGTGCCTGGAGTGCGACTTCCCTTGCGCAGTATTTT,CAWSATSLAQYF
TRBV5-1,-,-,TRBJ2-1,TGCGCCAGCAGCTTGGTGGTCGGGGGGCATGAGCAGTTCTTC,CASSLVVGGHEQFF
TRBV12-2,-,-,TRBJ1-5,TGTGCAAGTCGCCGACTTATGAATAGGGTAGGGGATAGCAATCAGCCCCAGCATTTT,CASRRLMNRVGDSNQPQHF
TRBV5-1,-,TRBD1,TRBJ1-1,TGCGCCAGCCGTAGACAGGGGTCTACTGAAGCTTTCTTT,CASRRQGSTEAFF
TRBV4-1,-,-,TRBJ1-3,TGCGCCAGCAGGAAGGATTCCTCTGGAAACACCATATATTTT,CASRKDSSGNTIYF
TRBV5-1,-,TRBD2,TRBJ2-3,TGCGCCAGCACCTCTAGCGGACACACAGATACGCAGTATTTT,CASTSSGHTDTQYF
TRBV4-3,-,-,TRBJ1-2,TGCGCCAGCAGCCAAGACTCTGGCATACGAAACTATGGCTACACCTTC,CASSQDSGIRNYGYTF
TRBV5-1,-,-,TRBJ2-1,TGCGCCAGCGGTATCACTCTCAACAATGAGCAGTTCTTC,CASGITLNNEQFF
TRBV28,-,TRBD1,TRBJ1-2,TGTGCCAGCAGTTCGGGACAGGGGGCACGGGGCTACACCTTC,CASSSGQGARGYTF
TRBV5-1,-,TRBD2,TRBJ2-7,TGCGCCAGCAGCTTGGGGACTAGCGGAACCCTCTACGAGCAGTACTTC,CASSLGTSGTLYEQYF
TRBV7-9,-,TRBD1,TRBJ2-5,TGTGCCAGCAGCTCCAGGGGGTCAGAGACCCAGTACTTC,CASSSRGSETQYF
TRBV5-1,-,TRBD2,TRBJ2-1,TGCGCCAGCAGCTTGGTAGCGGGAGTTGAAAATGAGCAGTTCTTC,CASSLVAGVENEQFF
TRBV5-5,once,-,TRBJ1-1,TGTGCCAGCAGCTTGGGAGTCACGGTGGCTGAAGCTTTCTTT,CASSLGVTVAEAFF
TRBV19,-,-,TRBJ1-5,TGTGCCAGTAGTGGGTTCAGGGAACCTAGGAGCAATCAGCCCCAGCATTTT,CASSGFREPRSNQPQHF